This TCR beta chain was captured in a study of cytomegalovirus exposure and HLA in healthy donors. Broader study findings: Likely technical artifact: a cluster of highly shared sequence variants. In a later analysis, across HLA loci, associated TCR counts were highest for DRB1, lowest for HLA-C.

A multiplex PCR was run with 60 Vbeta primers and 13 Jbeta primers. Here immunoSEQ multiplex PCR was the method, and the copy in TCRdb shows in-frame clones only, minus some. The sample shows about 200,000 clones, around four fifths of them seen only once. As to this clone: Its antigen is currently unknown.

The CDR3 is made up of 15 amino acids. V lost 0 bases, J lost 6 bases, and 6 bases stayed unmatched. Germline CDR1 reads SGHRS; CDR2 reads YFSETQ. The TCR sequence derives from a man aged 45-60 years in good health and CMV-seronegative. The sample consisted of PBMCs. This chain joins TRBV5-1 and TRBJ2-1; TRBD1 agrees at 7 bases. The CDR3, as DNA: TGCGCCAGCAGCTTGGAGGGGGCTCGGTCCAATGAGCAGTTCTTC. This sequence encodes CASSLEGARSNEQFF.